These 8 T cell receptor beta chains came from one sample sequenced in a study of shared clonotypes between healthy human individuals (dated by TCRdb to 2020 to 2022). Library construction relied on the immunoSEQ multiplex PCR assay. TCRdb obtained this table from immuneACCESS and retained in-frame rearrangements with V and J assigned. These tables miss some clones; where compared with another copy, unresolved V genes account for less than half of the shortfall, and the remainder is unexplained. This sample has around 2.1 million clones in its table, and roughly 95% of those were observed once. The ten top clones hold roughly 0.13% of the sample. Input material: naive CD4+ T cells sorted from blood. The cell subset or site tag for this specimen amounts to: CD45RA+ positively selected. The receptors originated from a young man in good health.

Notes on this clone: Other DNA sequences from this sample encode an identical CDR3 as well. This chain connects TRBV30 to TRBJ1-4; the match to TRBD1 covers 7 bases. From germline, CDR1 is GTSNPN and CDR2 SVGIG (reference sequence). V was pared by 1 base and J by 8 bases, with 4 bases of the junction left unmatched. There are 13 residues in the CDR3. The CDR3 region has the DNA TGTGCCTGGAGTGGACAGGGCGTAGAAAAACTGTTTTTT. Translation gives CAWSGQGVEKLFF.

In the case of this clone: The sample holds other DNA sequences that translate to the same CDR3. V and J are TRBV7-2 and TRBJ2-1; perhaps TRBD1 as D (7 bases). V was pared by 5 bases and J by 9 bases, with 14 bases between. In germline, CDR1 is SGHTA, CDR2 FQGNSA. The CDR3 runs 13 residues. The DNA for the CDR3 is TGTGCCAGCAGCCTAAACAGGGGAGGTGAGCAGTTCTTC. Amino acids: CASSLNRGGEQFF.

The rearrangement joins TRBV5-1 to TRBJ2-7, with D maybe TRBD1 (5 bases). The CDR3 length is 16 residues. Germline V CDR1 and CDR2: SGHRS, YFSETQ. V was clipped by 0 bases and J by 0 bases, with 13 bases between them. The CDR3 DNA sequence: TGCGCCAGCAGCTTGGAGTGGACAACAGTCTCCTACGAGCAGTACTTC. This sequence encodes CASSLEWTTVSYEQYF.

The chain joins TRBV5-1 to TRBJ1-2, with a tentative D call TRBD1 (6 bases). This CDR3 has 15 amino acids. CDR1 is SGHRS, CDR2 YFSETQ, per germline. Between the trimmed V and J ends, which lost 0 bases and 7 bases, there was a span of 16 bases. The CDR3 DNA follows: TGCGCCAGCAGCTTGGCCATTCAGGGGAACGGTGGCTACACCTTC. Its translation is CASSLAIQGNGGYTF.

This sequence joins TRBV7-9 and TRBJ2-6, with unresolved D. V gave up 7 bases and J gave up 3 bases, with 7 bases separating them. The CDR3 length is 13 residues. Germline-derived CDR1 and CDR2 are SEHNR and FQNEAQ (reference sequence). The CDR3 protein is CASTQSGANVLTF. In nucleotides, the CDR3 is TGTGCCAGCACCCAAAGTGGGGCCAACGTCCTGACTTTC.

The chain links TRBV7-8 to TRBJ1-3; D possibly corresponds to TRBD1 (5 bases). Trimming took 5 bases from V and 5 from J, leaving 16 bases between them. The CDR3 loop spans 15 amino acids. Germline V gene lookup returns CDR1 SGHVS and CDR2 FQNEAQ. CDR3 nucleotide sequence: TGTGCCAGCAGCGGAGAAGGGGCGCGGAGAAACACCATATATTTT. Amino acids: CASSGEGARRNTIYF. The variable domain in full, with the rest retrieved from reference TRBV7-8 and TRBJ1-3, is GAGVSQSPRYKVAKRGQDVALRCDPISGHVSLFWYQQALGQGPEFLTYFQNEAQLDKSGLPSDRFFAERPEGSVSTLKIQRTQQEDSAVYLCASSGEGARRNTIYFGEGSWLTVV.

The genes are TRBV6-5 and TRBJ2-7; 8 nucleotides align to TRBD2. CDR1 is MNHEY and CDR2 is SVGAGI in the germline V gene. J lost 6 bases, V lost 5 bases, and 9 bases had no gene match. The CDR3 is 14 residues long. DNA for the CDR3: TGTGCCAGCAGTCGACCGGGACTAGTTTCCGAGCAGTACTTC. Amino acid sequence: CASSRPGLVSEQYF.

The chain is built from TRBV19 and TRBJ1-5; D remains unclear. The CDR3 consists of 12 residues. CDR1 LNHDA and CDR2 SQIVND come from the germline V gene (reference sequence). V was trimmed by 7 bases and J by 1 base, leaving 5 bases between them. In DNA form, the CDR3 reads TGTGCCAGTATGATGAGCAATCAGCCCCAGCATTTT. Translated, it gives CASMMSNQPQHF.